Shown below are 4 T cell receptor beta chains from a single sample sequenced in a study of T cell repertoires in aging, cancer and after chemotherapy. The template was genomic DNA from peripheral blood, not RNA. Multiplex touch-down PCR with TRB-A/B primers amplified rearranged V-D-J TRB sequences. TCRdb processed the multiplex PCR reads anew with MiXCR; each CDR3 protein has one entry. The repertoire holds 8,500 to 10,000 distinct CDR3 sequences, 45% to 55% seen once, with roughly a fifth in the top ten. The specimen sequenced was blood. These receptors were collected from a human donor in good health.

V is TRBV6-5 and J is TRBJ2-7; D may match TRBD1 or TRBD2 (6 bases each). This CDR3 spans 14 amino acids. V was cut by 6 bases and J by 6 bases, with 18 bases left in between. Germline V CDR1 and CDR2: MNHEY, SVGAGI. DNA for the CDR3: TGTGCCAGCAGCCACGGGGGCGGTGCCTCCGAGCAGTACTTC. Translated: CASSHGGGASEQYF.

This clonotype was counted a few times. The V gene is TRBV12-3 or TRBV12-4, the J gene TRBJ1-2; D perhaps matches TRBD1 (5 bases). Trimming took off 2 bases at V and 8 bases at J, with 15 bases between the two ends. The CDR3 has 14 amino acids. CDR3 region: CASSLPPGFRGYTF. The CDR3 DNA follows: TGTGCCAGCAGTTTACCCCCAGGGTTTAGGGGCTACACCTTC.

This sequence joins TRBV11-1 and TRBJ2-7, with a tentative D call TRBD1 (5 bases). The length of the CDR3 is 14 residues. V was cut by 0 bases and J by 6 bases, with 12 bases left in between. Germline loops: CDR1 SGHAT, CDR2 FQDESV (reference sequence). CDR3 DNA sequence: TGTGCCAGCAGCTTAGCAGGGGCAATAGGCGAGCAGTACTTC. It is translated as CASSLAGAIGEQYF.

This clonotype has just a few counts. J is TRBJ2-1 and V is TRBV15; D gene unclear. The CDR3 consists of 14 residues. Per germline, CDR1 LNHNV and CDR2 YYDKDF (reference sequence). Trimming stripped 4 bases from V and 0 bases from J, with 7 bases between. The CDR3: CATSNGRSYNEQFF. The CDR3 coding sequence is TGTGCCACCAGCAACGGACGCTCCTACAATGAGCAGTTCTTC. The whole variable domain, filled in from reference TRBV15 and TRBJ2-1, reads DAMVIQNPRYQVTQFGKPVTLSCSQTLNHNVMYWYQQKSSQAPKLLFHYYDKDFNNEADTPDNFQSRRPNTSFCFLDIRSPGLGDTAMYLCATSNGRSYNEQFFGPGTRLTVL.